Detailed here is one T cell receptor beta chain. What it binds is unknown. This record comes from a study of T cell responses to AZD1222 COVID-19 vaccine. Germline V lookup: CDR1 SEHNR, CDR2 FQNEAQ (reference sequence). The CDR3 covers 15 residues. V was trimmed by 5 bases and J by 4 bases, leaving 17 bases between them. Profiling relied on immunoSEQ multiplex PCR, and the TCRdb table lists in-frame clones only, not all of them. Altogether 150,000 to 200,000 clones are present, over 80% being singletons, with the ten largest covering 1% to 1.5%. Study observations and caveats: Baseline serostatus was positive in only a handful of AZD1222 recipients.

The clonotype originates from an adult in good health. The sample here was peripheral blood, taken on day 0 of AZD1222 vaccination. The chain recombines TRBV7-9 with TRBJ1-2; perhaps TRBD1 as D (6 bases). Here the CDR3 DNA reads TGTGCCAGCAGCACTACACAGGGAGGTGGCTATGGCTACACCTTC. Residues: CASSTTQGGGYGYTF.